Listed here are 3 T cell receptor beta chains from one sample, sequenced in a study of cytomegalovirus exposure and HLA in healthy donors. Primers included in the PCR were 60 Vbeta and 13 Jbeta primers. Data came from immunoSEQ multiplex PCR; TCRdb stores just in-frame clones and leaves some out. This table holds 150,000 to 200,000 clones, roughly 76% found once. The sample was PBMCs. The receptors were sampled from a woman aged 18-30 years in good health and CMV-seropositive.

The V gene is TRBV9, the J gene TRBJ1-2; TRBD1 is a possible D gene (6 bases). With 3 bases removed from V and 0 bases from J, the gap between germline ends came to 9 bases. CDR3 size: 14 residues. Looked up from germline, CDR1 is SGDLS and CDR2 is YYNGEE. The CDR3 DNA reads as TGTGCCAGCAGCGAGGGGGACACTAACTATGGCTACACCTTC. This sequence encodes CASSEGDTNYGYTF.

V and J are TRBV11-2 and TRBJ1-1; no firm D call. The CDR3 contains 14 residues. Germline V gene lookup returns CDR1 SGHAT and CDR2 FQNNGV. The ends were cut back, 0 bases at V and 0 bases at J, with 5 bases in the middle. The CDR3 DNA is TGTGCCAGCAGCTTAGATCAATTGAACACTGAAGCTTTCTTT. Translation: CASSLDQLNTEAFF.

This chain joins TRBV25-1 and TRBJ2-3; TRBD1 might be the D (5 bases). V was pared by 4 bases and J by 7 bases, with 9 bases between. The CDR3 is 12 amino acids. From germline, CDR1 is MGHDK and CDR2 SYGVNS. DNA of the CDR3: TGTGCCAGCAGTGCCGACAGCTATACGCAGTATTTT. Protein sequence: CASSADSYTQYF.